Below are 17 T cell receptor beta chains sequenced from a single sample in a study of radiotherapy plus CTLA-4 blockade in lung cancer. The method was immunoSEQ multiplex PCR; TCRdb's version includes in-frame clones alone and lacks a portion of them. The sample holds approximately 52,000 clones; about 76% are singletons and the top ten take about 8%. The specimen comprised peripheral blood, sampled from a patient treated with radiotherapy plus ipilimumab. The receptor source for this set is a human donor with non-small cell lung cancer who had a complete response to radiotherapy plus ipilimumab.

This clone was seen a single time. This chain links TRBV7-2 with TRBJ2-4, with D unclear. This CDR3 contains 14 residues. Trimming pared 5 bases from V and 1 base from J, leaving 9 bases between. Germline V lookup: CDR1 SGHTA, CDR2 FQGNSA. The CDR3 coding sequence is TGTGCCAGCAGCCCCAGTATGGCCAAAAACATTCAGTACTTC. Protein: CASSPSMAKNIQYF.

This clone was counted only a few times. The genes are TRBV4-1 and TRBJ2-3, with 8 bases that match TRBD2. CDR1 is MGHRA and CDR2 is YSYEKL in the germline V gene. Germline trimming cut 1 base from V and 5 bases from J; bases unmatched to any gene: 14. This CDR3 contains 18 residues. In nucleotides, the CDR3 is TGCGCCAGCAGCCAAGTATATATCGCCGGGAGGGCAGAAGATACGCAGTATTTT. Its translation: CASSQVYIAGRAEDTQYF.

There are a few counts of this clone. This rearrangement joins TRBV6-1 to TRBJ1-4; no firm D call. The CDR3 loop spans 16 amino acids. In germline, CDR1 is MNHNS, CDR2 SASEGT. V was clipped by 3 bases and J by 7 bases, with 18 bases between them. CDR3 protein: CASSEGRVGTLEKLFF. In DNA form, the CDR3 reads TGTGCCAGCAGTGAGGGGAGGGTTGGCACCCTTGAAAAACTGTTTTTT.

V is TRBV30 and J is TRBJ2-1; 7 positions agree with TRBD2. The CDR3 contains 15 residues. The germline V gene encodes CDR1 GTSNPN and CDR2 SVGIG (reference sequence). Losses at the gene ends were 0 bases for V and 3 bases for J; bases not matched to a gene: 5. The CDR3 DNA reads TGTGCCTGGAGTGTACCAACTAGCGTCTACAATGAGCAGTTCTTC. Translating gives CAWSVPTSVYNEQFF.

The chain links TRBV29-1 to TRBJ2-2; no clear D gene. The germline V gene encodes CDR1 SQVTM and CDR2 ANQGSEA. The CDR3 spans 11 residues. The V end lost 6 bases, the J end lost 8 bases, and 10 bases lay between the germline ends. The CDR3 region has the DNA TGCAGCGTAGCAAGCCCGGGGGAGCTGTTTTTT. This sequence encodes CSVASPGELFF.

The gene calls are TRBV19 and TRBJ1-5; 10 bases line up with TRBD1. The J segment lost 2 bases and the V segment lost 7 bases, leaving 8 bases of the junction unmatched. The CDR3 is 16 residues long. Germline V gives CDR1 LNHDA, CDR2 SQIVND (reference sequence). As DNA, the CDR3 is TGTGCCAGTATGGTAGGGACAGGGGCCCGCAATCAGCCCCAGCATTTT. Protein: CASMVGTGARNQPQHF.

The J gene is TRBJ1-5, the V gene TRBV19; D gene unclear. Trimming took 0 bases from V and 2 from J, leaving 8 bases between them. CDR1 LNHDA and CDR2 SQIVND come from the germline V gene (reference sequence). This CDR3 spans 15 amino acids. CDR3 amino acids: CASSIEGGRNQPQHF. The CDR3 DNA is TGTGCCAGTAGTATAGAAGGCGGCCGCAATCAGCCCCAGCATTTT.

The chain is built from TRBV9 and TRBJ1-2; D gene uncertain. CDR1 is SGDLS and CDR2 is YYNGEE in the germline V gene. V lost 5 bases and J lost 4, with 21 bases in between. The CDR3 sequence is 16 residues long. CDR3 region: CASSGLRTGKGYGYTF. CDR3 nucleotides: TGTGCCAGCAGTGGGCTGCGGACGGGAAAAGGCTATGGCTACACCTTC.

V and J are TRBV10-1 and TRBJ1-5, with 8 bases aligning to TRBD1. Trimming took 5 bases from V and 5 from J; bases not matched to a gene: 2. Per germline, CDR1 WNHNN and CDR2 SYGVQD (reference sequence). This CDR3 is 13 amino acids long. Here the CDR3 reads CASSQGADQPQHF. CDR3 nucleotides: TGCGCCAGCAGTCAGGGGGCGGATCAGCCCCAGCATTTT.

V gene TRBV27 combines with J gene TRBJ1-3; tentative D call: TRBD1 (5 bases). The CDR3 sequence is 15 residues long. Germline values: CDR1 MNHEY, CDR2 SMNVEV (reference sequence). Trimming pared 1 base from V and 2 bases from J, leaving 9 bases between. This chain's CDR3 is CASSLLAGTGNTIYF. DNA of the CDR3: TGTGCCAGCAGTTTATTGGCAGGGACTGGAAACACCATATATTTT.

This chain links TRBV5-4 with TRBJ1-2; 9 bases match TRBD1. V lost 5 bases and J lost 6; bases outside the gene matches: 8. CDR1 and CDR2 from the germline V gene are SGHNT and YYREEE (reference sequence). The CDR3 loop spans 14 amino acids. CDR3 sequence reads: CASSWGQGGDGYTF. DNA for the CDR3: TGTGCCAGCAGTTGGGGACAGGGAGGAGATGGCTACACCTTC. Filled out from reference TRBV5-4 and TRBJ1-2, the complete variable domain reads ETGVTQSPTHLIKTRGQQVTLRCSSQSGHNTVSWYQQALGQGPQFIFQYYREEENGRGNFPPRFSGLQFPNYSSELNVNALELDDSALYLCASSWGQGGDGYTFGSGTRLTVV.

The V gene is TRBV5-1, the J gene TRBJ1-2, with unresolved D. Germline V gene lookup returns CDR1 SGHRS and CDR2 YFSETQ. This CDR3 has 16 amino acids. V was shortened by 4 bases and J by 0 bases, with 16 bases between the two germline ends. CDR3: CASSPIVGLANYGYTF. In DNA form, the CDR3 reads TGCGCCAGCAGCCCTATCGTCGGCCTAGCTAACTATGGCTACACCTTC.

The V gene is TRBV9, the J gene TRBJ2-1; the match to TRBD2 covers 11 bases. Germline-derived CDR1 and CDR2 are SGDLS and YYNGEE. This CDR3 has 17 residues. With 3 bases clipped from V and 0 bases from J, the junction kept 5 bases outside the gene matches. CDR3 bases: TGTGCCAGCAGCGCCCGACTAGCGGGGAACTCCTACAATGAGCAGTTCTTC. This encodes CASSARLAGNSYNEQFF.

The V and J genes are TRBV4-3 and TRBJ2-1; D gene uncertain. V dropped 1 base and J dropped 2 bases, with 9 bases sitting between them. The CDR3 is made up of 15 amino acids. CDR1 LGHNA and CDR2 YSLEER come from the germline V gene. CDR3 residues: CASSQAQAAYNEQFF. The CDR3 DNA follows: TGCGCCAGCAGCCAAGCTCAGGCAGCCTACAATGAGCAGTTCTTC.

This clone was observed a single time. V and J are TRBV29-1 and TRBJ2-3, with 7 bases that match TRBD1. V trimming: 6 bases; J trimming: 3 bases; junction bases outside the gene matches: 12. CDR3 length equals 15 residues. Germline V gives CDR1 SQVTM, CDR2 ANQGSEA. The CDR3 sequence is CSVQTGTDNTDTQYF. The CDR3 DNA reads as TGCAGCGTACAAACCGGGACAGATAATACAGATACGCAGTATTTT.

This rearrangement joins TRBV5-6 to TRBJ1-5; TRBD1 agrees at 7 bases. The CDR3 extends over 18 amino acids. The ends lost 0 bases at V and 2 bases at J; junction bases unmatched: 11. Germline CDR1 reads SGHDT; CDR2 reads YYEEEE. The CDR3 loop reads CASSLAGQLYLGNQPQHF. The CDR3 region has the DNA TGTGCCAGCAGCTTGGCGGGACAGCTCTATCTTGGCAATCAGCCCCAGCATTTT.

This chain links TRBV30 with TRBJ2-5, with 8 bases matching TRBD2. Germline-derived CDR1 and CDR2 are GTSNPN and SVGIG (reference sequence). The CDR3 consists of 14 residues. The junction had 5 bases not matched to a gene; V was cut back by 3 bases and J by 2 bases. CDR3 protein: CAWRRSGGQETQYF. In DNA, the CDR3 is TGTGCCTGGAGAAGGAGCGGGGGACAAGAGACCCAGTACTTC.